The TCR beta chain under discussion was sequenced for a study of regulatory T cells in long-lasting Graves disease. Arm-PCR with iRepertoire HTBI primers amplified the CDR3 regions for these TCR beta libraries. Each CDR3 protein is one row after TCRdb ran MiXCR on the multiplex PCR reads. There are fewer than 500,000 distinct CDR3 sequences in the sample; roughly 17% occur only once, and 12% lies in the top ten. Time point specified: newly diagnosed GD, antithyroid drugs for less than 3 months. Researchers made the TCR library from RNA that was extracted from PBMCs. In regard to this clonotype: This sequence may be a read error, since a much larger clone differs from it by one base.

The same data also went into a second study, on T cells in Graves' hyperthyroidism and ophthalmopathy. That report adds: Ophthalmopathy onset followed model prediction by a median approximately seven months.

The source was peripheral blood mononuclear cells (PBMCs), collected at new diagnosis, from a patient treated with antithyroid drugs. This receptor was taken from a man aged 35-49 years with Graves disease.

The DNA for the CDR3 is TGTGCCAGCAGTTCCTTGGGACAGATAAATGGCCACACCTTC. Encoded protein: CASSSLGQINGHTF. The J gene is TRBJ1-2, the V gene TRBV6-5, with 7 nucleotides matching TRBD1. The germline gives CDR1 MNHEY, CDR2 SVGAGI. The CDR3 is 14 amino acids.